This is a list of T cell receptor beta chains from one sample in a study of identifying expanded T cells in peripheral blood. The protocol was immunoSEQ multiplex PCR, while the TCRdb copy is restricted to in-frame clones and leaves out a portion. The repertoire holds 45,000 to 75,000 clones, with over 80% as singletons. The specimen was blood. The receptors stem from a person aged 18-70 years in good health. The CDR3 runs from the conserved cysteine through the conserved F or W. Fields, in order: V gene, J gene, CDR3 length, CDR3 protein.

TRBV7-6	TRBJ2-1	16	CASSLGVASGVHEQFF
TRBV5-1	TRBJ2-7	17	CASSLIGPGTGTYEQYF
TRBV6-6	TRBJ2-2	13	CASSRTSGRELFF
TRBV25-1	TRBJ2-3	13	CASSELAGYTQYF
TRBV5-6	TRBJ2-1	13	CASSLGYLEVQFF
TRBV20-1	TRBJ1-2	11	CSARGSDGYTF
TRBV5-4	TRBJ2-3	15	CASSSDGEITDTQYF
TRBV7-2	TRBJ1-1	12	CASSLVNTEAFF
TRBV5-1	TRBJ2-5	17	CASSVTSGGYPEETQYF
TRBV11-1	TRBJ1-1	15	CASSLASGGNTEAFF
TRBV11-3	TRBJ2-7	16	CASSLGTGSPPSGQYF
TRBV11-3	TRBJ1-1	14	CASSLGGGNTEAFF
TRBV10-1	TRBJ2-7	13	CASSEPRDYEQYF
TRBV29-1	TRBJ2-1	14	CSVEFGSGLDEQFF
TRBV9	TRBJ2-2	12	CASSGNTGELFF
TRBV27	TRBJ1-3	13	CASRPPNGNTIYF
TRBV7-9	TRBJ2-7	13	CASSRPPGYEQYF
TRBV9	TRBJ2-1	15	CASSVDPGGYNEQFF
TRBV2	TRBJ1-5	11	CASSATYTTAF
TRBV19	TRBJ2-1	17	CASTPGQGVSSYNEQFF